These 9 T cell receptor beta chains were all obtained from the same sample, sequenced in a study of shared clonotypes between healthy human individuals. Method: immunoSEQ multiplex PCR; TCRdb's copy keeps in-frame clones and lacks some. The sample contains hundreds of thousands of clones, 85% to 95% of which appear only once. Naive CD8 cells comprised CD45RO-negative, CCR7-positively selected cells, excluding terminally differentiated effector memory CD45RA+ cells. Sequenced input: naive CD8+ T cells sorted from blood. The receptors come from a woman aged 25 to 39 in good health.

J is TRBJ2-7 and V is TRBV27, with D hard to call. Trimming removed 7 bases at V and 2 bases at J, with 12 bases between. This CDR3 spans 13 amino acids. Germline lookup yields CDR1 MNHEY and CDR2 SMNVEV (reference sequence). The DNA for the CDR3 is TGTGCCAGCAAAGGGCCCGTAACCTACGAGCAGTACTTC. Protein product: CASKGPVTYEQYF.

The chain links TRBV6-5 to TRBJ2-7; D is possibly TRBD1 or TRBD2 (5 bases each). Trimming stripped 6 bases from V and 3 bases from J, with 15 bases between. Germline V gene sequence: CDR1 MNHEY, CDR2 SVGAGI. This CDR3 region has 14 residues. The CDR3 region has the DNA TGTGCCAGCAGCAACCGGGACGTACTCTACGAGCAGTACTTC. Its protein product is CASSNRDVLYEQYF.

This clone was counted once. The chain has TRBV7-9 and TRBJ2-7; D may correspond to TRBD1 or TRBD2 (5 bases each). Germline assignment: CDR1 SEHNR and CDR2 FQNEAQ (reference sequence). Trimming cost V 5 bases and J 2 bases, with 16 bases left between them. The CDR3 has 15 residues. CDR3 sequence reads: CASSPSFGGAYEQYF. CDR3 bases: TGTGCCAGCAGCCCCTCCTTTGGGGGTGCCTACGAGCAGTACTTC.

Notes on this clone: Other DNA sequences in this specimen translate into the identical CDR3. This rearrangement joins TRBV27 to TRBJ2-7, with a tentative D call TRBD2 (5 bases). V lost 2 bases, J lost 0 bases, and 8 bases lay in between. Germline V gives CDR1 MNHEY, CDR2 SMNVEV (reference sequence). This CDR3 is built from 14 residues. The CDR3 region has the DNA TGTGCCAGCAGTTTAAGCGGCGACTCCTACGAGCAGTACTTC. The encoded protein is CASSLSGDSYEQYF.

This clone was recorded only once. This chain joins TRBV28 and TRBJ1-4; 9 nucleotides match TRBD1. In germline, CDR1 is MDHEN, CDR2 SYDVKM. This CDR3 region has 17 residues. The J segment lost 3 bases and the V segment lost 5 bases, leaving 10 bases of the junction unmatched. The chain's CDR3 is CASSITGGGVSNEKLFF. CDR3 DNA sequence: TGTGCCAGCAGTATCACAGGGGGCGGGGTATCTAATGAAAAACTGTTTTTT.

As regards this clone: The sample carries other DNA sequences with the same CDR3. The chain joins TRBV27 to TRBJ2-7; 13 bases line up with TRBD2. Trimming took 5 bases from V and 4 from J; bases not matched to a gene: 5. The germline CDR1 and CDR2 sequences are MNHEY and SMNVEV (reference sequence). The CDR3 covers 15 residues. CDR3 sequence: CASSPGLAGVYEQYF. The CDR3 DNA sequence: TGTGCCAGCAGTCCAGGACTAGCGGGAGTGTACGAGCAGTACTTC.

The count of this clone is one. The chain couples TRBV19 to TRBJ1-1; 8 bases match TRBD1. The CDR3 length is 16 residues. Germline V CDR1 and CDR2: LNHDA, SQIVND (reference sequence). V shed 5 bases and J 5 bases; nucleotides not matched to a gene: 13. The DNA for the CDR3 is TGTGCCAGTAGTGCAGACACGACTACAGGGGGAACTGAAGCTTTCTTT. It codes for CASSADTTTGGTEAFF.

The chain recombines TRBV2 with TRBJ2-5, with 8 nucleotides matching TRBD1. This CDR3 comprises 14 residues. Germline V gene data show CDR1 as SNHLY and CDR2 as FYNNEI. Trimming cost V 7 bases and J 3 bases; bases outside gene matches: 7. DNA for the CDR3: TGTGCCAGCACCTTCTTGACAGGGGAAGAGACCCAGTACTTC. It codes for CASTFLTGEETQYF.

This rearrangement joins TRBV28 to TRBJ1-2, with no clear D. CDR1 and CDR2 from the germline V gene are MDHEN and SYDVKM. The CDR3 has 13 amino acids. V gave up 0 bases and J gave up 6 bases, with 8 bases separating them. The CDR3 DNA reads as TGTGCCAGCAGTTTATGGAGGGAGGATGGCTACACCTTC. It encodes CASSLWREDGYTF.